This T cell receptor beta chain is from a study of control samples from healthy donors and cancer patients. TCRdb's table, derived via immunoSEQ multiplex PCR, lists solely in-frame clones and lacks some. Among 200,000 to 250,000 clones listed, 85% to 95% were seen once. V was pared by 2 bases and J by 4 bases, with 17 bases between. CDR3 length equals 17 residues. Germline values: CDR1 MGHRA, CDR2 YSYEKL. This sequence originates from a man aged 45-65 years in good health. Sequenced material: blood. This chain connects TRBV4-1 to TRBJ2-2; the D gene is possibly TRBD1 (5 bases). The CDR3 spells CASSQNSDSISTGELFF. As DNA, the CDR3 is TGCGCCAGCAGCCAAAATTCTGACAGTATTAGCACCGGGGAGCTGTTTTTT.